Presented here are 30 T cell receptor beta chains from one specimen sequenced in a study of control samples from healthy donors and cancer patients. Method: immunoSEQ multiplex PCR; TCRdb's copy keeps in-frame clones and lacks some. The sample holds some 74,000 clones, nearly 85% seen once. What was sequenced was blood. The receptors shown here come from a man in his 60s in good health.

DNA of the CDR3: TGTGCCAGCAGCTTTTCAGGGGGCGGTCAGCCCCAGCATTTT. It encodes CASSFSGGGQPQHF. V gene TRBV7-9 combines with J gene TRBJ1-5, with 8 positions matching TRBD1. The V and J ends lost 3 bases and 6 bases, in that order; junction bases with no gene match: 4. The CDR3 has 14 residues. Germline-derived CDR1 and CDR2 are SEHNR and FQNEAQ (reference sequence).

This clone was seen only once. The chain joins TRBV9 to TRBJ2-1; D gene ambiguous. The CDR3 has 15 residues. Trimming pared 0 bases from V and 4 bases from J, leaving 11 bases between. Germline CDR1 reads SGDLS; CDR2 reads YYNGEE. The DNA for the CDR3 is TGTGCCAGCAGCGTAGCTAGTCGGTCGTACAATGAGCAGTTCTTC. Residues: CASSVASRSYNEQFF. Filled out from reference TRBV9 and TRBJ2-1, the complete variable domain reads DSGVTQTPKHLITATGQRVTLRCSPRSGDLSVYWYQQSLDQGLQFLIQYYNGEERAKGNILERFSAQQFPDLHSELNLSSLELGDSALYFCASSVASRSYNEQFFGPGTRLTVL.

Comments on this clone: An end of the junction differs from the germline gene, which may be a read error. The chain has TRBV6-1 and TRBJ1-1, with D uncertain. The CDR3 sequence is 13 residues long. Germline CDR1 MNHNS, CDR2 SASEGT. The CDR3 nucleotides read TGTGCCAGCAGCGAAGGGAGGGCGGCTGAAGCTTTCTTT. Protein sequence: CASSEGRAAEAFF.

This clone was detected once. The gene calls are TRBV18 and TRBJ1-5; the D is unclear. The CDR3 runs to 13 residues. CDR1 KGHSH and CDR2 LQKENI come from the germline V gene. Trimming removed 6 bases at V and 9 bases at J, with 15 bases between. CDR3 nucleotides: TGTGCCAGCTCCCCTGGACCATTCCGGCCCCAGCATTTT. Its translation: CASSPGPFRPQHF.

The chain couples TRBV6-5 to TRBJ2-1; 9 bases are shared with TRBD1. Trimming at V came to 7 bases and at J to 1 base, leaving 5 bases not matched to a gene. The CDR3 has 15 residues. Germline V gives CDR1 MNHEY, CDR2 SVGAGI. CDR3 loop: CASKPGQGSYNEQFF. DNA for the CDR3: TGTGCCAGCAAACCGGGACAGGGATCCTACAATGAGCAGTTCTTC.

V gene TRBV6-5 combines with J gene TRBJ2-1; weak D call: TRBD2 (7 bases). The V and J ends lost 6 bases and 9 bases respectively, with 18 bases between them. The CDR3 length is 14 residues. Germline CDR1 and CDR2: MNHEY and SVGAGI. The chain's CDR3 is CASRTRGTGGEQFF. The CDR3 DNA reads as TGTGCCAGCAGGACCAGGGGTACGGGGGGTGAGCAGTTCTTC.

This clone has just one count. V usage is TRBV30 and J usage is TRBJ1-2; no definite D call. This CDR3 region has 11 residues. The germline V and J ends were trimmed by 3 bases and 8 bases, with 10 bases remaining between them. The V gene's germline CDR1 is GTSNPN and CDR2 SVGIG (reference sequence). The CDR3 region is CAWSSSEGYTF. The CDR3 coding sequence is TGTGCCTGGAGCTCAAGTGAGGGCTACACCTTC.

In this sample, this clone turned up a few times. The chain is built from TRBV28 and TRBJ2-7; D perhaps matches TRBD1 (6 bases). Germline V gene sequence: CDR1 MDHEN, CDR2 SYDVKM. The CDR3 is 15 residues long. Trimming cost V 2 bases and J 2 bases, with 13 bases left between them. The CDR3 region has the DNA TGTGCCAGCAGTTTAACGGACAGCACTACCTACGAGCAGTACTTC. Translation: CASSLTDSTTYEQYF. The full variable domain, rest sourced from reference TRBV28 and TRBJ2-7, is DVKVTQSSRYLVKRTGEKVFLECVQDMDHENMFWYRQDPGLGLRLIYFSYDVKMKEKGDIPEGYSVSREKKERFSLILESASTNQTSMYLCASSLTDSTTYEQYFGPGTRLTVT.

Worth noting for this clone: Sequence at one end of the junction differs from germline and may be a read error. The genes are TRBV4-3 and TRBJ2-4, with TRBD2 matching over 7 bases. The CDR3 has 17 residues. Germline V gene data show CDR1 as LGHNA and CDR2 as YSLEER. CDR3 coding DNA: TGCGCCCGCAGCCCCCGGGGGGTAGGCGGGAGCGGCGACATTCAGTACTTC. Its protein is CARSPRGVGGSGDIQYF.

V and J are TRBV7-2 and TRBJ2-1; D is possibly TRBD1 (6 bases). Looked up from germline, CDR1 is SGHTA and CDR2 is FQGNSA. There are 17 residues in the CDR3. V lost 0 bases and J 3 bases, leaving 15 bases between the germline ends. The CDR3 bases are TGTGCCAGCAGCTTAGCGCCTCCGGGACACCTCTACAATGAGCAGTTCTTC. Its translation: CASSLAPPGHLYNEQFF.

The chain carries TRBV19 and TRBJ1-2; a possible D gene is TRBD1 (6 bases). The germline CDR1 and CDR2 sequences are LNHDA and SQIVND (reference sequence). The CDR3 length is 14 residues. Trimming removed 1 base from V and 2 bases from J, with 8 bases in between. CDR3 nucleotide sequence: TGTGCCAGTAGTATAGGGCAGGGGAACTATGGCTACACCTTC. Its protein is CASSIGQGNYGYTF.

In this sample, this clone turned up once. The chain joins TRBV2 to TRBJ2-1; 7 nucleotides match TRBD2. CDR1 and CDR2 from the germline V gene are SNHLY and FYNNEI. The ends lost 4 bases at V and 0 bases at J; junction bases unmatched: 9. This CDR3 has 17 residues. CDR3 nucleotides: TGTGCCAGCAGTGGGGCCCCCGGGGAGGGCTCCTACAATGAGCAGTTCTTC. Translating it yields CASSGAPGEGSYNEQFF.

This clone has just one count. The rearrangement links TRBV5-1 to TRBJ2-3; weak D call: TRBD2 (6 bases). Germline V CDR1 and CDR2: SGHRS, YFSETQ. V lost 3 bases and J 0 bases, leaving 20 bases between the germline ends. The CDR3 has 18 residues. The CDR3 coding sequence is TGCGCCAGCAGCTACGTCCCGGGACTTGTTACTAGCACAGATACGCAGTATTTT. Translated: CASSYVPGLVTSTDTQYF.

The DNA for the CDR3 is TGTGCCAGCAGTTTAAGGGGGATGTCGGTGGACTACAATGAGCAGTTCTTC. It encodes CASSLRGMSVDYNEQFF. The rearrangement uses TRBV27 and TRBJ2-1, with D possibly being TRBD1 (6 bases). Germline V gene lookup returns CDR1 MNHEY and CDR2 SMNVEV (reference sequence). V was pared by 2 bases and J by 3 bases, with 17 bases between. This CDR3 has 17 residues.

The chain has TRBV12-3 or TRBV12-4 and TRBJ2-7; tentative D call: TRBD2 (5 bases). Deletions cut 8 bases from V and 8 bases from J, with 10 bases between. The CDR3 length is 10 residues. The DNA for the CDR3 is TGTGCCAGCGGAGGCATCAAGCAGTACTTC. This codes for CASGGIKQYF.

On this clone: In the same sample, other DNA sequences code for this CDR3. The V and J genes are TRBV12-3 or TRBV12-4 and TRBJ1-5, with no clear D. V was clipped by 3 bases and J by 2 bases, with 5 bases between them. This CDR3 is built from 13 residues. The CDR3 DNA reads TGTGCCAGCAGTTTTTCCGGCAATCAGCCCCAGCATTTT. This codes for CASSFSGNQPQHF.

This clone was detected only once. The chain carries TRBV19 and TRBJ2-1; TRBD1 is a possible D gene (5 bases). Germline V gene lookup returns CDR1 LNHDA and CDR2 SQIVND (reference sequence). V was pared by 5 bases and J by 4 bases, with 9 bases between. This CDR3 spans 13 amino acids. The DNA for the CDR3 is TGTGCCAGTAGTGCTGGGGCGTACAATGAGCAGTTCTTC. It specifies CASSAGAYNEQFF. The full variable domain, rest sourced from reference TRBV19 and TRBJ2-1, is DGGITQSPKYLFRKEGQNVTLSCEQNLNHDAMYWYRQDPGQGLRLIYYSQIVNDFQKGDIAEGYSVSREKKESFPLTVTSAQKNPTAFYLCASSAGAYNEQFFGPGTRLTVL.

The rearrangement links TRBV20-1 to TRBJ2-3, with D possibly being TRBD2 (5 bases). The CDR3 consists of 15 residues. CDR1 and CDR2 (germline): DFQATT, SNEGSKA (reference sequence). V gave up 3 bases and J gave up 2 bases, with 15 bases separating them. The CDR3: CSASVPTITTDTQYF. The CDR3 coding sequence is TGCAGTGCTAGTGTACCGACTATAACCACAGATACGCAGTATTTT.

In DNA, the CDR3 is TGTGCCAGCAGCTTAGCAGAGAGCTCCTACAATGAGCAGTTCTTC. Translated: CASSLAESSYNEQFF. The chain recombines TRBV7-2 with TRBJ2-1; D ambiguous. V gave up 0 bases and J gave up 0 bases, with 6 bases separating them. The CDR3 length is 15 residues. Germline loops: CDR1 SGHTA, CDR2 FQGNSA.

The V call is TRBV15, the J call TRBJ2-1; D gene uncertain. The CDR3 spans 14 residues. V lost 0 bases and J 7 bases, leaving 10 bases between the germline ends. Germline CDR1 is LNHNV and CDR2 is YYDKDF (reference sequence). The CDR3 region has the DNA TGTGCCACCAGCAGAGATACAGAATCAAATGAGCAGTTCTTC. It yields the protein CATSRDTESNEQFF.

The chain is built from TRBV27 and TRBJ1-4; maybe TRBD1 (5 bases). CDR3 size: 15 residues. From germline, CDR1 is MNHEY and CDR2 SMNVEV (reference sequence). Trimming shortened V by 0 bases and J by 5 bases, and 10 bases separated the two germline ends. CDR3 sequence (DNA): TGTGCCAGCAGTTTATCGGCAGGGAGAAATGAAAAACTGTTTTTT. It codes for CASSLSAGRNEKLFF.

J is TRBJ2-1 and V is TRBV28; maybe TRBD1 (5 bases). The germline V gene has CDR1 MDHEN and CDR2 SYDVKM. The length of the CDR3 is 13 residues. Trimming took 7 bases from V and 5 from J, leaving 12 bases between them. CDR3 loop: CASTQARDNEQFF. CDR3 in DNA: TGTGCCAGCACCCAAGCCAGGGACAATGAGCAGTTCTTC.

This rearrangement joins TRBV7-3 to TRBJ2-1; 8 nucleotides line up with TRBD2. The CDR3 consists of 17 residues. Trimming took 1 base from V and 7 from J; bases not matched to a gene: 12. Germline assignment: CDR1 SGHTA and CDR2 FQGTGA. Here the CDR3 DNA reads TGTGCCAGCAGCTTAAGGGGGCAGCGGGAGACCCCGAATGAGCAGTTCTTC. It specifies CASSLRGQRETPNEQFF.

The chain recombines TRBV19 with TRBJ2-7, with TRBD2 identical over 10 bases. Looked up from germline, CDR1 is LNHDA and CDR2 is SQIVND (reference sequence). The CDR3 consists of 15 residues. Trimming cost V 5 bases and J 5 bases; bases outside gene matches: 9. The CDR3 reads CASSASGTSADEQYF. The DNA for the CDR3 is TGTGCCAGTAGTGCATCCGGGACTAGCGCTGACGAGCAGTACTTC.

This chain uses TRBV15 with TRBJ2-5; weak D call: TRBD1 (5 bases). Germline lookup yields CDR1 LNHNV and CDR2 YYDKDF (reference sequence). The CDR3 runs 16 residues. Trimming pared 3 bases from V and 0 bases from J, leaving 14 bases between. The CDR3 here is CATSSVRRGYQETQYF. The CDR3 DNA follows: TGTGCCACCAGCAGCGTAAGAAGGGGTTACCAAGAGACCCAGTACTTC.

The V call is TRBV28, the J call TRBJ2-7; D possibly corresponds to TRBD1 (6 bases). The CDR3 is made up of 14 amino acids. V dropped 2 bases and J dropped 8 bases, with 16 bases sitting between them. Looked up from germline, CDR1 is MDHEN and CDR2 is SYDVKM. For the CDR3, the DNA is TGTGCCAGCAGTTTACCTCGAGGGGGATCGAAGCAGTACTTC. It yields the protein CASSLPRGGSKQYF.

V is TRBV7-2 and J is TRBJ2-5; D gene uncertain. Germline assignment: CDR1 SGHTA and CDR2 FQGNSA. V dropped 8 bases and J dropped 5 bases, with 6 bases sitting between them. This CDR3 comprises 10 residues. DNA of the CDR3: TGTGCCAGCGGCAGGGAGACCCAGTACTTC. Protein product: CASGRETQYF.

Remarks on this clone: The same CDR3 is also encoded by other DNA sequences in this sample. The chain has TRBV18 and TRBJ2-7; D tentatively fits TRBD1 or TRBD2 (5 bases each). V was cut by 3 bases and J by 4 bases, with 10 bases left in between. The CDR3 consists of 13 residues. The V gene's germline CDR1 is KGHSH and CDR2 LQKENI. CDR3: CASSPSGTYEQYF. CDR3 in DNA: TGTGCCAGCTCACCGTCGGGGACGTACGAGCAGTACTTC.

The V gene is TRBV3-1 (or the pseudogene TRBV3-2), the J gene TRBJ1-1; D is ambiguous. This CDR3 comprises 13 residues. In germline, CDR1 is LGHDT, CDR2 YNNKEL (reference sequence). V was clipped by 4 bases and J by 5 bases, with 11 bases between them. The CDR3, as DNA: TGTGCCAGCAGCCCCGGAGGTGGGACTGAAGCTTTCTTT. Translation gives CASSPGGGTEAFF.

This chain links TRBV28 with TRBJ1-4; 7 positions agree with TRBD1. CDR3 length: 13 residues. The germline V gene encodes CDR1 MDHEN and CDR2 SYDVKM. V was pared by 8 bases and J by 8 bases, with 8 bases of the junction left unmatched. The CDR3 region has the DNA TGTGCCAGCCAAGGGACAGTAAGGGAAAAACTGTTTTTT. It translates to CASQGTVREKLFF.